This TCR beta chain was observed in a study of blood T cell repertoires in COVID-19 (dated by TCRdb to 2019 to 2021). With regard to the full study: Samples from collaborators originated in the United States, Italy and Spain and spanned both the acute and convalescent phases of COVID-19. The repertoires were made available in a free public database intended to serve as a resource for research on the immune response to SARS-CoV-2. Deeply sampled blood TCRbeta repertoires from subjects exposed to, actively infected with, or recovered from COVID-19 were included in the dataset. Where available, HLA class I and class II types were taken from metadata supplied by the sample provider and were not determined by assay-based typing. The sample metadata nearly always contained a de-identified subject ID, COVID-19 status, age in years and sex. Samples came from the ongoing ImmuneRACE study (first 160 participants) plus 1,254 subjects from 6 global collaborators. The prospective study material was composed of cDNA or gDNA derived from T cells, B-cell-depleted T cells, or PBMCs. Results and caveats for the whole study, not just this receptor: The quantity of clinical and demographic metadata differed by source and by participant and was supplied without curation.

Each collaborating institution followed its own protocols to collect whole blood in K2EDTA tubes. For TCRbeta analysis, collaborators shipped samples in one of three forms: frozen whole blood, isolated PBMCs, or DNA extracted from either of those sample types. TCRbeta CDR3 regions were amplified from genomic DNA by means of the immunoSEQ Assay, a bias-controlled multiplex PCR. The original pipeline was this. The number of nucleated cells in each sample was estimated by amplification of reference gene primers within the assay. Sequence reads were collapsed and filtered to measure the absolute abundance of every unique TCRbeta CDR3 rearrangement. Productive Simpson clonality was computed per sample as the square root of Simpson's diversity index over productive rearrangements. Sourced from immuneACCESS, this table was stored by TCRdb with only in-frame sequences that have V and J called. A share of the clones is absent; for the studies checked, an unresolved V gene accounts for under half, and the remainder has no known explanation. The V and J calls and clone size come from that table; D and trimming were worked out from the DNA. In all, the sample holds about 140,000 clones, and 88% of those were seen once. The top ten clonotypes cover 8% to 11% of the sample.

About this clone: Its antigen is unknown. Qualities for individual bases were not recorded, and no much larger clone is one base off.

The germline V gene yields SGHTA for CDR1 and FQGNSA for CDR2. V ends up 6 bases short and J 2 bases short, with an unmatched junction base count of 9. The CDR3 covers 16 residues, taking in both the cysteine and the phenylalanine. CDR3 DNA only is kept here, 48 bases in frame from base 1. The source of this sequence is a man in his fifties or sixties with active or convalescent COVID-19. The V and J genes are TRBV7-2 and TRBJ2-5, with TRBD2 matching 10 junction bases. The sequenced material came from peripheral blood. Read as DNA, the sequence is TGTGCCAGCAGGAAAGCGGGAGGGGGGGTTCAAGAGACCCAGTACTTC. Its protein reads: CASRKAGGGVQETQYF.